This T cell receptor beta chain was sequenced in a study of blood T cell repertoires in COVID-19. Study-wide background: The United States, Italy and Spain supplied acute and convalescent COVID-19 samples. PBMCs, B-cell-depleted T cells, or T cells were the source of the cDNA or gDNA that made up the material.

Germline-derived CDR1 and CDR2 are LGHDT and YNNKEL (reference sequence). This CDR3 region has 14 residues. Trimming removed 3 bases at V and 7 bases at J, with 13 bases between. As processed by the authors: Cell counts per sample came from amplifying reference gene primers. Profiled with immunoSEQ multiplex PCR; TCRdb holds only in-frame clones, not every one. For V, J and clone size, that table is used; D and trimming come from the DNA. Altogether about 110,000 clones are present, roughly four fifths being singletons, with the ten largest covering roughly 4.1%. This receptor was obtained from a woman in her sixties or seventies with acute or convalescent COVID-19. The chain has TRBV3-1 (or the pseudogene TRBV3-2) and TRBJ1-5; D might be TRBD1 (6 bases). The material sequenced was peripheral blood. DNA of the CDR3: TGTGCCAGCAGCCACCAGGGGCGAGTGCAGCCCCAGCATTTT. Translated, it gives CASSHQGRVQPQHF.